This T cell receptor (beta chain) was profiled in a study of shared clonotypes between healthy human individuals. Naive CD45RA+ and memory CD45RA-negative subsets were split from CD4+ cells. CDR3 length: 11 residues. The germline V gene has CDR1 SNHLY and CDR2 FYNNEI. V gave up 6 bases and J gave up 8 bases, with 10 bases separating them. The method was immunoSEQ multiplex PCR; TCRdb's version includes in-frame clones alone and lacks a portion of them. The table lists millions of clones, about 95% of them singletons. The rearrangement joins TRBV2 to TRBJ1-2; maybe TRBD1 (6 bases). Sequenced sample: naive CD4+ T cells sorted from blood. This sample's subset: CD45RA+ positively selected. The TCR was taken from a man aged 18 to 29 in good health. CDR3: CASRKDRGYTF. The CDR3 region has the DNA TGTGCCAGCAGGAAAGACAGGGGCTACACCTTC.